The clone carrying this T cell receptor beta chain was found a few times. What it recognizes is unknown. This record belongs to a study of cytomegalovirus exposure and HLA in healthy donors. V shed 3 bases and J 2 bases; nucleotides not matched to a gene: 15. The CDR3 sequence is 19 residues long. Germline assignment: CDR1 LNHDA and CDR2 SQIVND (reference sequence). Notes on the study in general: For TCR beta chains, V- and J-gene trimming was later linked to a missense DCLRE1C variant.

The PCR used 60 Vbeta and 13 Jbeta primers. In the authors' methods: Counted up in a later analysis, unique TCR beta chains came to roughly 80 million, with about 10 million shared. Profiled with immunoSEQ multiplex PCR; TCRdb holds only in-frame clones, not every one. The V and J calls and clone size come from that table; D and trimming were worked out from the DNA. The table includes over 200,000 clones, 60% to 80% detected once. Sequencing was performed on PBMCs. The receptor was isolated from a male donor in good health and CMV-seronegative. J is TRBJ2-1 and V is TRBV19; 8 positions match TRBD2. In DNA, the CDR3 is TGTGCCAGTAGTATCGGGGAGTTCCCGGGAGGGCCACCCTACAATGAGCAGTTCTTC. Amino acid sequence: CASSIGEFPGGPPYNEQFF.